The clone carrying this TCR beta chain was observed once. Original processing notes: The authors estimated nucleated cell counts from reference gene primer amplification. Only in-frame clones appear in the TCRdb table, and some are missing; sequencing was by immunoSEQ multiplex PCR. The V and J calls and the clone size are those of that table, but D and trimming were determined from the DNA. The sample comprises under 15,000 clones, 90% of which are singletons, and less than 25% rests with the top ten. The junction had 15 bases not matched to a gene; V was cut back by 5 bases and J by 4 bases. Looked up from germline, CDR1 is MNHGY and CDR2 is SAAAGT. The CDR3 contains 18 residues. The sample originates from a study of blood T cell repertoires in COVID-19. About the study: COVID-19 samples from acute and convalescent phases originated in the United States, Italy and Spain. Sources were T cells, B-cell-depleted T cells, or PBMCs; the material itself was cDNA or gDNA.

Sequencing was performed on peripheral blood. V usage is TRBV6-8 and J usage is TRBJ2-7; 12 positions agree with TRBD2. The clonotype originates from a human donor with active COVID-19. The donor label of this sample is uncertain. The CDR3 coding sequence is TGTGCCAGCAGTCCTCCACTAGCGGGGGGTCATTCGTTATACGAGCAGTACTTC. Translating gives CASSPPLAGGHSLYEQYF.